This T cell receptor gamma chain stems from a study of intestinal T cells in coeliac disease. Each case's genomic DNA was extracted from ten 5-µm formalin-fixed paraffin-embedded scrolls. CDR1 and CDR2 from the germline V gene are EGSTGY and YDSYTSSV. The junction had 8 bases not matched to a gene; V was cut back by 9 bases and J by 3 bases. The CDR3 contains 12 residues. Using roughly 200 ng of biopsy DNA, TRG was amplified with LymphoTrack primers. TCRdb called clones from the multiplex PCR reads again using CATT. The sample carries hundreds of gamma-chain clones, approximately 50% recorded once. V and J are TRGV4 and TRGJ1 or TRGJ2. Sequenced material: a duodenal biopsy. The sequence derives from a human donor with celiac disease. The CDR3 DNA sequence: TGTGCCACCGTCCGAATTTATTATAAGAAACTCTTT. It yields the protein CATVRIYYKKLF.